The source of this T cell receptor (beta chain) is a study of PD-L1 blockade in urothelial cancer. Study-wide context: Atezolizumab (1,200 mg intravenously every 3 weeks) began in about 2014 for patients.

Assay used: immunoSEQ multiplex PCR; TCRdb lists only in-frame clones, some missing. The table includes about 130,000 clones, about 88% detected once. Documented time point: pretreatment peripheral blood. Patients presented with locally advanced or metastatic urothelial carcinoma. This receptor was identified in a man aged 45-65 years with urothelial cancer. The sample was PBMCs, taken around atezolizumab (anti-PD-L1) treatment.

The CDR3 is CAWSVKGAHTF. CDR3 nucleotide sequence: TGTGCCTGGAGTGTAAAAGGGGCCCACACCTTC. This chain uses TRBV30 with TRBJ1-2; D perhaps matches TRBD1 (5 bases). V lost 0 bases to trimming and J lost 12 bases, with 11 bases between them. Germline V gene data show CDR1 as GTSNPN and CDR2 as SVGIG (reference sequence). This CDR3 comprises 11 residues.